This TCR beta chain comes out of a study of T cells in localized non-small cell lung cancer. To note about this clone: Its antigen is as yet unknown.

Data came from immunoSEQ multiplex PCR; TCRdb stores just in-frame clones and leaves some out. The repertoire consists of 60,000 to 75,000 clones, with about four fifths occurring once and the leading ten covering less than 5.5%. Study-wide results and limits: The appearance of a median roughly 56 of the top 100 tumor clones was seen in adjacent lung. Those with higher blood T cell density had longer overall survival. Compared with tumor, uninvolved adjacent lung displayed greater T cell clonality, ranking highest overall. Sequencing was limited to one tumor region, leaving the possibility of heterogeneity open.

Sequencing used PBMCs, obtained before any cancer treatment. This TCR came from a man aged 40 to 75 with stage II lung adenocarcinoma.

The CDR3 DNA follows: TGTGCCATCAGTGGCTCCCGGGACAGGGCTAGCGAGCAGTACTTC. Its translation: CAISGSRDRASEQYF. The chain carries TRBV10-3 and TRBJ2-7; 9 nucleotides agree with TRBD1. V dropped 4 bases and J dropped 6; count of bases not matched to a gene: 10. In germline, CDR1 is ENHRY, CDR2 SYGVKD. This CDR3 has 15 amino acids.